These 12 T cell receptor beta chains originate from one sample sequenced in a study of blood T cell repertoires in COVID-19 (dated by TCRdb to the early 2020s). The library was made by the immunoSEQ multiplex PCR assay. The table comes from immuneACCESS by way of TCRdb, which keeps in-frame sequences with V and J called. Part of the clones is missing from these tables; in studies checked, under half for an unresolved V gene and the rest for unknown reasons. This sample comprises about 230,000 clones, around 80% of them detected only once. The biggest ten clones account for 8.6% of the sample. The sample taken for sequencing was peripheral blood. These TCRs come from a man in his forties with active or convalescent COVID-19.

This rearrangement joins TRBV4-2 to TRBJ1-3; D is ambiguous. Germline CDR1 and CDR2: LGHNA and YNFKEQ. V lost 0 bases and J 4 bases, leaving 13 bases between the germline ends. CDR3 length equals 16 residues. CDR3 in amino acids: CASSQEAFGGGNTIYF. The CDR3 nucleotides are TGTGCCAGCAGCCAAGAGGCCTTTGGAGGGGGAAACACCATATATTTT.

The DNA of the CDR3 is TGTGCCAGCAGCTCAGTTGGGGAGCTGTTTTTT. It translates to CASSSVGELFF. The J gene is TRBJ2-2, the V gene TRBV5-4, with D hard to call. Trimming shortened V by 3 bases and J by 8 bases, and 5 bases separated the two germline ends. This CDR3 is 11 amino acids long. Germline lookup yields CDR1 SGHNT and CDR2 YYREEE (reference sequence).

The chain combines TRBV7-3 with TRBJ2-7; 10 bases align to TRBD2. CDR3 size: 16 residues. J was trimmed by 2 bases and V by 4 bases; bases with no gene match: 8. Germline-derived CDR1 and CDR2 are SGHTA and FQGTGA. CDR3 sequence: CASSSTIAGGPYEQYF. Here the CDR3 DNA reads TGTGCCAGCAGCTCAACGATAGCGGGGGGCCCCTACGAGCAGTACTTC.

The rearrangement joins TRBV30 to TRBJ2-1; 13 positions match TRBD2. After removal of 0 bases from V and 6 bases from J, the junction contained 2 bases not matched to a gene. The length of the CDR3 is 15 residues. CDR1 GTSNPN and CDR2 SVGIG come from the germline V gene (reference sequence). CDR3 region: CAWSVRLAGGNEQFF. In nucleotides, the CDR3 is TGTGCCTGGAGTGTCAGACTAGCGGGGGGCAATGAGCAGTTCTTC.

The chain couples TRBV28 to TRBJ2-3; the match to TRBD2 covers 10 bases. CDR1 and CDR2 from the germline V gene are MDHEN and SYDVKM. The CDR3 runs to 16 residues. Losses at the gene ends were 5 bases for V and 3 bases for J; bases not matched to a gene: 8. The CDR3 loop is CASSGASGSQTDTQYF. Here the CDR3 DNA reads TGTGCCAGCAGTGGGGCTAGCGGGAGTCAGACAGATACGCAGTATTTT.

This sequence joins TRBV12-3 or TRBV12-4 and TRBJ2-7; 7 positions agree with TRBD2. The CDR3 totals 13 residues. V lost 1 base and J lost 7; bases outside the gene matches: 4. In DNA, the CDR3 is TGTGCCAGCAGTTTAGGACTAGCCGCGGAGCAGTACTTC. Translated: CASSLGLAAEQYF.

The chain is built from TRBV30 and TRBJ1-4; D may be TRBD1 (6 bases). CDR1 is GTSNPN, CDR2 SVGIG, per germline (reference sequence). CDR3 length: 13 residues. Trimming left V 3 bases short and J 8 bases short, with 13 bases between. The CDR3 protein is CAWSDPRGEKLFF. DNA of the CDR3: TGTGCCTGGAGCGACCCCAGGGGCGAAAAACTGTTTTTT.

The rearrangement links TRBV15 to TRBJ2-5; D may be TRBD2 (7 bases). This CDR3 region has 17 residues. Deletions cut 5 bases from V and 2 bases from J, with 21 bases between. CDR1 and CDR2 (germline): LNHNV, YYDKDF (reference sequence). CDR3 DNA: TGTGCCACCAGCCCCGGGGAGGGGGGATCACTTCAAGAGACCCAGTACTTC. Translation: CATSPGEGGSLQETQYF.

J is TRBJ1-5 and V is TRBV28; 7 nucleotides agree with TRBD1. CDR1 and CDR2 from the germline V gene are MDHEN and SYDVKM. This CDR3 is built from 16 residues. J gave up 1 base and V 1 base, and 4 bases lay outside the gene matches. The CDR3 sequence is CASSLLAGGSNQPQHF. CDR3 DNA: TGTGCCAGCAGTTTATTAGCAGGGGGGAGCAATCAGCCCCAGCATTTT.

The V call is TRBV21-1, the J call TRBJ2-5; the table's D call, TRBD2, was not checked against the DNA. TRBV21-1 is reported as a pseudogene. This CDR3 region has 20 residues. The CDR3 coding sequence is TGTGCCAGCAGCAAAGTGATAGGTAGACTAGCGGGGTTACGCCAAGAGACCCAGTACTTC. It is translated as CASSKVIGRLAGLRQETQYF.

The table lists this clone with a count of one. Other DNA sequences within the sample encode an identical CDR3. J is TRBJ2-7 and V is TRBV24-1, with 9 bases aligning to TRBD1. CDR1 KGHDR and CDR2 SFDVKD come from the germline V gene. The ends lost 4 bases at V and 3 bases at J; junction bases unmatched: 6. CDR3 length: 15 amino acids. CDR3: CATSDSGTGLYEQYF. In DNA, the CDR3 is TGTGCCACCAGTGACTCCGGGACAGGGCTCTACGAGCAGTACTTC.

This sequence joins TRBV5-4 and TRBJ1-1; 9 positions match TRBD1. The germline V gene encodes CDR1 SGHNT and CDR2 YYREEE (reference sequence). With 3 bases clipped from V and 5 bases from J, the junction kept 5 bases outside the gene matches. The length of the CDR3 is 14 residues. In nucleotides, the CDR3 is TGTGCCAGCAGCTCACAGGGGGCGCTTACTGAAGCTTTCTTT. Encoded protein: CASSSQGALTEAFF. Full variable domain (outside the CDR3, taken from reference TRBV5-4 and TRBJ1-1): ETGVTQSPTHLIKTRGQQVTLRCSSQSGHNTVSWYQQALGQGPQFIFQYYREEENGRGNFPPRFSGLQFPNYSSELNVNALELDDSALYLCASSSQGALTEAFFGQGTRLTVV.